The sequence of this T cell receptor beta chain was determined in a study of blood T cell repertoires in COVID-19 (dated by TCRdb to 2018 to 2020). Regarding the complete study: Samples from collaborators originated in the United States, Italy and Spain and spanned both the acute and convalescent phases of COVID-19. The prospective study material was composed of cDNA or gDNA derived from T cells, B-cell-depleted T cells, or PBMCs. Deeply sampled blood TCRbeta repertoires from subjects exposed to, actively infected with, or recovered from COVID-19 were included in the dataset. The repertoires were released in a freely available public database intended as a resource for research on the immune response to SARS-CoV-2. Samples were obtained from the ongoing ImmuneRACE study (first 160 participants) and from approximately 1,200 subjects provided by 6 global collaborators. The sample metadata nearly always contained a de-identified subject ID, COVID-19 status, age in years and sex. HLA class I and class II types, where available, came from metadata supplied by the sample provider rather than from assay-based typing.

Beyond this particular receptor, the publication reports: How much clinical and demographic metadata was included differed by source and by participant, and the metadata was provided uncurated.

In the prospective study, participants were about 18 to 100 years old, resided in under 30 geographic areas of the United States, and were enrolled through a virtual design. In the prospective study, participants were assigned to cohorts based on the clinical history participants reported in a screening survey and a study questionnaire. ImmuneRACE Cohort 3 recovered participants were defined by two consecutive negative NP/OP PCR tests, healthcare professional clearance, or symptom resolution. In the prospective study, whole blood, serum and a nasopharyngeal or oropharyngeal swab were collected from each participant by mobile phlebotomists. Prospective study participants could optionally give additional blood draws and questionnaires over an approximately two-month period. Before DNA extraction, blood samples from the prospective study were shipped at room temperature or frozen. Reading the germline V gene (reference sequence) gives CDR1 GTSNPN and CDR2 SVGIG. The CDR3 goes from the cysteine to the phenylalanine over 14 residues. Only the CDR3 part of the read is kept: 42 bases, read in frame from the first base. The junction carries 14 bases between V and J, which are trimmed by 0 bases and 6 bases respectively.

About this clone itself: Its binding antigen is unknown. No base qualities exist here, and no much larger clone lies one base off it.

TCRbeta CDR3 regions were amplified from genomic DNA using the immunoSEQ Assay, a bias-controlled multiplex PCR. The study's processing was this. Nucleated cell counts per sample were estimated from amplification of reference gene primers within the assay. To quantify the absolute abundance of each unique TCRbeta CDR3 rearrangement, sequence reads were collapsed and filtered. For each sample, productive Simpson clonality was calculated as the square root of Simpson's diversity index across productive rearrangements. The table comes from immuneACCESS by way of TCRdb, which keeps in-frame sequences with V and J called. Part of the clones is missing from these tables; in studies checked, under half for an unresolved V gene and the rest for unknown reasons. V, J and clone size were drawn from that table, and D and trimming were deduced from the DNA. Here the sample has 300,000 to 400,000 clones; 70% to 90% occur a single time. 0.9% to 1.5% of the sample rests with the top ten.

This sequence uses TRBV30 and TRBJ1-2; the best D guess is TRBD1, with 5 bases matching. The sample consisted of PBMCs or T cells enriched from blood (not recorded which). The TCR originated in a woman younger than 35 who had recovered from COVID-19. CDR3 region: CAWSVHSGEDGYTF. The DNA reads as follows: TGTGCCTGGAGTGTACATTCGGGGGAAGATGGCTACACCTTC.